This T cell receptor (beta chain) emerged from a study of blood T cell repertoires in COVID-19. Looking at the study overall: COVID-19 samples, acute and convalescent, were from the United States, Italy and Spain. T cells, B-cell-depleted T cells, or PBMCs supplied cDNA or gDNA.

This CDR3 comprises 15 residues. Trimming at V came to 5 bases and at J to 10 bases, leaving 13 bases not matched to a gene. CDR1 is MNHEY and CDR2 is SMNVEV in the germline V gene (reference sequence). Authors' methods: From reference gene primer amplification, estimates of nucleated cell counts were derived. The method was immunoSEQ multiplex PCR; TCRdb's version includes in-frame clones alone and lacks a portion of them. D and trimming were read from the DNA, whereas the V and J calls and clone size are those reported in that table. Found here are 190,000 or so clones, roughly 89% of them singletons; the top ten hold approximately 0.88%.

The receptor was isolated from a woman aged 18-30 years who had recovered from COVID-19. The rearrangement joins TRBV27 to TRBJ1-1; 10 nucleotides align to TRBD1. Sequencing was carried out using peripheral blood. The CDR3 protein is CASSPRMTGGWGAFF. The CDR3 DNA follows: TGTGCCAGCAGTCCTCGAATGACAGGGGGCTGGGGAGCTTTCTTT.